A selection of T cell receptor beta chains follows, all from one sample in a study of cytomegalovirus exposure and HLA in healthy donors. Measured with immunoSEQ multiplex PCR; TCRdb has only the in-frame clones, and not every one. The sample lists fewer than 95,000 clones; around 94% were seen once. The sequenced sample consisted of PBMCs. These receptors were obtained from a young woman in good health and CMV-seronegative. The CDR3 runs from the conserved cysteine through the conserved F or W. The D gene is left open where the match is weak. Size tells how often a clone was seen (once, few, many) or the class of an expanded clone, and some rows leave it out.

d_gene	abundance	v_gene	j_gene	CDR3nt	CDR3aa
-	once	TRBV6-5	TRBJ1-4	TGTGCCAGCAGTTTCGGTGCAACTAATGAAAAACTGTTTTTT	CASSFGATNEKLFF
TRBD1	-	TRBV25-1	TRBJ2-2	TGTGCCAGCAGTAATCGACAGGGGGGAACCGGGGAGCTGTTTTTT	CASSNRQGGTGELFF
TRBD1	-	TRBV18	TRBJ1-3	TGTGCCAGCTCCCCGGCCGGGACAGGGGGAAACACCATATATTTT	CASSPAGTGGNTIYF
-	-	TRBV14	TRBJ1-2	TGTGCCAGCAGCCCCTGGGGTACCAGGGCCAATGGCTACACCTTC	CASSPWGTRANGYTF
-	few	TRBV7-2	TRBJ2-3	TGTGCCAGCAGCTTTTTACTAGCAAAGAAGGCAGATACGCAGTATTTT	CASSFLLAKKADTQYF
TRBD1	-	TRBV5-4	TRBJ2-2	TGTGCCAGCAGCTTGGGGGACAGGGTTTTTACCGGGGAGCTGTTTTTT	CASSLGDRVFTGELFF
TRBD2	-	TRBV4-3	TRBJ2-5	TGCGCCAGCAGCCAAGATCTCCTGGGACTAGCGGGGGGGCAAGAGACCCAGTACTTC	CASSQDLLGLAGGQETQYF
-	-	TRBV5-1	TRBJ2-7	TGCGCCAGCACCCCGGGCCCGGAGGGGGCCTCCGAGCAGTACTTC	CASTPGPEGASEQYF
TRBD1	-	TRBV6-5	TRBJ1-1	TGTGCCAGCACCGCTAGGACAGGGAACACTGAAGCTTTCTTT	CASTARTGNTEAFF
-	many	TRBV4-2	TRBJ1-2	TGTGCCAGCAGCCAAGATATGGGCCCTAACTATGGCTACACCTTC	CASSQDMGPNYGYTF
-	-	TRBV9	TRBJ2-2	TGTGCCAGCAGCGTAGATAGCCAGGAGCTGTTTTTT	CASSVDSQELFF
-	-	TRBV27	TRBJ1-2	TGTGCCAGCAGTTACCGGGGGGCGAGGGGTTTTGGCTACACCTTC	CASSYRGARGFGYTF
-	few	TRBV5-1	TRBJ1-2	TGCGCCAGCAGCTTGGCGGGGCAGGGAGGAGTCGGCTACACCTTC	CASSLAGQGGVGYTF
-	-	TRBV28	TRBJ2-1	TGTGCCAGCACCTCGGACTCGTACAATGAGCAGTTCTTC	CASTSDSYNEQFF
-	-	TRBV28	TRBJ1-1	TGTGCCAGCAGGGTCTGGAGTAAGAACACTGAAGCTTTCTTT	CASRVWSKNTEAFF
TRBD1	-	TRBV4-1	TRBJ2-5	TGCGCCAGCAGCCGGTGGACAGGGATGGCCCTAACACAAGAGACCCAGTACTTC	CASSRWTGMALTQETQYF
-	-	TRBV15	TRBJ2-5	TGTGCCACCAGCAGAGAGGGGGGACGAGGGGAGACCCAGTACTTC	CATSREGGRGETQYF
-	-	TRBV27	TRBJ2-2	TGTGCCAGCAGTTTACGTTTCAGGGCCGCGGTTGCCGGGGAGCTGTTTTTT	CASSLRFRAAVAGELFF
-	-	TRBV18	TRBJ2-1	TGTGCCAGCTCACCACCCCTCTTGGGGGCTCAGCAGTTCTTC	CASSPPLLGAQQFF
-	once	TRBV5-6	TRBJ1-2	TGTGCCAGCAGCTTGGCAAACTATGGCTACACCTTC	CASSLANYGYTF
TRBD1	-	TRBV6-5	TRBJ1-1	TGTGCCAGCAGACAGGGGAGGAGAATAGCTGAAGCTTTCTTT	CASRQGRRIAEAFF
-	-	TRBV11-3	TRBJ2-3	TGTGCCAGCAGTCAACACACAGATACGCAGTATTTT	CASSQHTDTQYF
-	few	TRBV28	TRBJ2-7	TGTGCCAGCAGCCCCGCGGAGCGGATGCCCTACGAGCAGTACTTC	CASSPAERMPYEQYF
TRBD2	-	TRBV19	TRBJ2-2	TGTGCCAGCTTAAGCATTGGGGGCCTGGTAGCGGGGGCGGTTCACACCGGGGAGCTGTTTTTT	CASLSIGGLVAGAVHTGELFF
TRBD1	once	TRBV6-5	TRBJ1-3	TGTGCCAGCAGCCTGAACAGGGGAGGAGGAAACACCATATATTTT	CASSLNRGGGNTIYF
TRBD1	-	TRBV19	TRBJ1-5	TGTGCCAGTAGTATCTCGGGACAGGCGGTTAATCAGCCCCAGCATTTT	CASSISGQAVNQPQHF
-	-	TRBV4-1	TRBJ1-1	TGCGCCAGCAGCCAGAACAGCAACATGAACACTGAAGCTTTCTTT	CASSQNSNMNTEAFF
-	-	TRBV19	TRBJ2-2	TGTGCCAGTACCCGAGGGGGGGGAAACACCGGGGAGCTGTTTTTT	CASTRGGGNTGELFF
TRBD1	once	TRBV5-1	TRBJ2-3	TGCGCCAGCAGCTTGTCTCAGGGGGCAGATACGCAGTATTTT	CASSLSQGADTQYF
TRBD1	once	TRBV4-3	TRBJ2-7	TGCGCCAGCAGCCAGGCCGGACAGGAATGGAGCTACGAGCAGTACTTC	CASSQAGQEWSYEQYF
TRBD1	few	TRBV4-2	TRBJ2-1	TGTGCCAGCAGCCAAGGGGACAGGGACAATGAGCAGTTCTTC	CASSQGDRDNEQFF
-	-	TRBV10-2	TRBJ1-6	TGCGCCAGCAGTTTTGAGCCTTCACCCCTCCACTTT	CASSFEPSPLHF
TRBD2	-	TRBV7-9	TRBJ2-5	TGTGCCAGCAGCGACCAGGGACTAGTTGAAGAGACCCAGTACTTC	CASSDQGLVEETQYF
-	-	TRBV28	TRBJ2-2	TGTGCCAGCAGTAACTTCAGGGGTGTTACCGGGGAGCTGTTTTTT	CASSNFRGVTGELFF
-	-	TRBV2	TRBJ1-2	TGTGCCAGCTGGGGAGGACCGGCCTATGGCTACACCTTC	CASWGGPAYGYTF
-	-	TRBV5-6	TRBJ1-2	TGTGCCAGCAGCTCCGCCACAGGAAACAACTATGGCTACACCTTC	CASSSATGNNYGYTF